This T cell receptor beta chain was found in a study of cytomegalovirus exposure and HLA in healthy donors. This clone was found a few times. Its antigen is not identified. PCR was performed using 60 Vbeta and 13 Jbeta primers. Per the study methods: In a later analysis, around 10 million of 65 million to 90 million unique beta chains occurred in at least two donors. TCRdb keeps only in-frame clones here, not all; method: immunoSEQ multiplex PCR. That table is the source of V, J and clone size, and D and trimming were worked out from the DNA. Of 90,000 or so clones in the sample, around 77% are singletons; the top ten hold around 2.1%. Study-wide results and limits: With further analysis later on, most CMV-associated TCR beta chains appeared HLA-restricted. Presence/absence results assume similar sequencing depth per donor, which may not hold.

The V end lost 0 bases, the J end lost 5 bases, and 15 bases lay between the germline ends. In germline, CDR1 is LGHNA, CDR2 YSLEER. The CDR3 runs 16 residues. Material: PBMCs. The chain recombines TRBV4-3 with TRBJ2-3; possible D gene TRBD2, 6 bases. The origin of this receptor is a boy aged 5-17 years in good health and CMV-seronegative. In nucleotides, the CDR3 is TGCGCCAGCAGCCAAGACACCCCGCGGGGCAGAGATACGCAGTATTTT. This gives the protein CASSQDTPRGRDTQYF.